This T cell receptor beta chain is drawn from a study of control samples from healthy donors and cancer patients. TCRdb keeps only in-frame clones here, not all; method: immunoSEQ multiplex PCR. The table shows approximately 93,000 clones, with approximately 91% occurring only once. V gave up 8 bases and J gave up 7 bases, with 9 bases separating them. The CDR3 is made up of 11 amino acids. Germline CDR1 MNHEY, CDR2 SVGAGI. The clonotype comes from a woman between 50 and 59 years old with colorectal cancer. Sequencing input: PBMCs. V and J are TRBV6-5 and TRBJ2-4, with D unresolved. The CDR3 DNA sequence: TGTGCCAGCCAGGCCCGCAACATTCAGTACTTC. Translation: CASQARNIQYF.